Listed below are T cell receptor beta chains from one sample, sequenced in a study of shared clonotypes between healthy human individuals. Profiling relied on immunoSEQ multiplex PCR, and the TCRdb table lists in-frame clones only, not all of them. The sample shows about 1.5 million clones, around 97% of them seen only once. The sample taken for sequencing was naive CD4+ T cells sorted from blood. The source of these receptors is a man aged 25-45 years in good health. CDR3s include the opening cysteine and the closing phenylalanine or tryptophan. Fields, in order: J gene, D gene, clone size, V gene, CDR3 DNA, CDR3 protein. A D gene is named only where the DNA matches it firmly. Expanded clones are given a class, and other clones once, few, many or no size at all.

j_gene: TRBJ1-5
d_gene: -
abundance: -
v_gene: TRBV6-6
CDR3nt: TGTGCCAGCAGTCGAGGCGGGGTCTATAGCAATCAGCCCCAGCATTTT
CDR3aa: CASSRGGVYSNQPQHF

j_gene: TRBJ2-2
d_gene: -
abundance: once
v_gene: TRBV15
CDR3nt: TGTGCCACCAAAGGGCAAACGAACACCGGGGAGCTGTTTTTT
CDR3aa: CATKGQTNTGELFF

j_gene: TRBJ2-7
d_gene: TRBD1
abundance: -
v_gene: TRBV5-1
CDR3nt: TGCGCCAGTAGAACAGGGGTGTCCAACGAGCAGTACTTC
CDR3aa: CASRTGVSNEQYF

j_gene: TRBJ1-6
d_gene: -
abundance: -
v_gene: TRBV10-1
CDR3nt: TGCGCCAGCTTGAACAGCTCACCCCTCCACTTT
CDR3aa: CASLNSSPLHF

j_gene: TRBJ1-3
d_gene: -
abundance: -
v_gene: TRBV10-3
CDR3nt: TGTGCCATCAGTGAGCGAAACCCTAGAGAAGGAAACACCATATATTTT
CDR3aa: CAISERNPREGNTIYF

j_gene: TRBJ1-5
d_gene: -
abundance: once
v_gene: TRBV10-3
CDR3nt: TGTGCCATCAAGCAGGGTAGGGAACAGCCCCAGCATTTT
CDR3aa: CAIKQGREQPQHF

j_gene: TRBJ2-7
d_gene: TRBD2
abundance: -
v_gene: TRBV7-9
CDR3nt: TGTGCCAGCAGCTCAAGCGGGAGCTGGTACGAGCAGTACTTC
CDR3aa: CASSSSGSWYEQYF

j_gene: TRBJ2-3
d_gene: -
abundance: -
v_gene: TRBV11-2
CDR3nt: TGTGCCAGCAGACTGAGCATCGGAACAGATACGCAGTATTTT
CDR3aa: CASRLSIGTDTQYF

j_gene: TRBJ1-3
d_gene: -
abundance: -
v_gene: TRBV5-4
CDR3nt: TGTGCCAGCAGCTTGACAGGGGGAAACACCATATATTTT
CDR3aa: CASSLTGGNTIYF

j_gene: TRBJ1-5
d_gene: -
abundance: -
v_gene: TRBV5-1
CDR3nt: TGCGCCAGCAGTGAACAGGGCACCGAGTATCAGCCCCAGCATTTT
CDR3aa: CASSEQGTEYQPQHF

j_gene: TRBJ2-5
d_gene: -
abundance: -
v_gene: TRBV18
CDR3nt: TGTGCCAGCTCACCCATACCTGCCGCGGAGACCCAGTACTTC
CDR3aa: CASSPIPAAETQYF

j_gene: TRBJ2-7
d_gene: -
abundance: -
v_gene: TRBV5-1
CDR3nt: TGCGCCAGCAGCACAACCAGGGAAGCTATCTCCGAGCAGTACTTC
CDR3aa: CASSTTREAISEQYF

j_gene: TRBJ2-5
d_gene: TRBD2
abundance: -
v_gene: TRBV18
CDR3nt: TGTGCCAGCTCACCGCGCCAGCGGGAGTATCTAGAGACCCAGTACTTC
CDR3aa: CASSPRQREYLETQYF

j_gene: TRBJ1-2
d_gene: TRBD1
abundance: -
v_gene: TRBV7-2
CDR3nt: TGTGCCAGCAGCTCACACAGGGGTACGGAGTATGGCTACACCTTC
CDR3aa: CASSSHRGTEYGYTF

j_gene: TRBJ2-1
d_gene: TRBD2
abundance: -
v_gene: TRBV5-1
CDR3nt: TGCGCCAGCAGCTTTCTGGGACTAGCGGGAGACAATGAGCAGTTCTTC
CDR3aa: CASSFLGLAGDNEQFF

j_gene: TRBJ2-7
d_gene: TRBD2
abundance: -
v_gene: TRBV28
CDR3nt: TGTGCCAGCAGGACTAGCGGGCCCCCCTACGAGCAGTACTTC
CDR3aa: CASRTSGPPYEQYF

j_gene: TRBJ2-7
d_gene: -
abundance: -
v_gene: TRBV29-1
CDR3nt: TGCAGCGCCACTACGACATCTTCCTACGAGCAGTACTTC
CDR3aa: CSATTTSSYEQYF

j_gene: TRBJ2-5
d_gene: TRBD2
abundance: -
v_gene: TRBV7-3
CDR3nt: TGTGCCAGCAGCTTGACTAGCGATCCTAAAGAGACCCAGTACTTC
CDR3aa: CASSLTSDPKETQYF

j_gene: TRBJ2-7
d_gene: TRBD1
abundance: -
v_gene: TRBV27
CDR3nt: TGTGCCAGCAGTTTAAGGGGACAGGGGGTCACGTACGAGCAGTACTTC
CDR3aa: CASSLRGQGVTYEQYF

j_gene: TRBJ1-5
d_gene: -
abundance: -
v_gene: TRBV29-1
CDR3nt: TGCAGCGTGGGAGGGAGTGATCAGCCCCAGCATTTT
CDR3aa: CSVGGSDQPQHF

j_gene: TRBJ1-4
d_gene: -
abundance: -
v_gene: TRBV28
CDR3nt: TGTGCCAGCACGACAGGTTTTGAAAAACTGTTTTTT
CDR3aa: CASTTGFEKLFF

j_gene: TRBJ2-3
d_gene: TRBD1
abundance: -
v_gene: TRBV7-7
CDR3nt: TGTGCTAGCAGCCCCGGGACAGCAGATACGCAGTATTTT
CDR3aa: CASSPGTADTQYF

j_gene: TRBJ2-5
d_gene: TRBD2
abundance: -
v_gene: TRBV5-1
CDR3nt: TGCGCCAGCAGCCCCTTAGCGGGAACTCAAGAGACCCAGTACTTC
CDR3aa: CASSPLAGTQETQYF

j_gene: TRBJ2-7
d_gene: TRBD2
abundance: -
v_gene: TRBV5-1
CDR3nt: TGCGCCAGCAGCGCGGGCGGGACTAGCGGTCCGGACGAGCAGTACTTC
CDR3aa: CASSAGGTSGPDEQYF

j_gene: TRBJ2-1
d_gene: TRBD2
abundance: -
v_gene: TRBV10-3
CDR3nt: TGTGCCATCAGTGAGTCGATAATCGGGGGGGCGAAAATCAATGAGCAGTTCTTC
CDR3aa: CAISESIIGGAKINEQFF

j_gene: TRBJ2-7
d_gene: TRBD2
abundance: -
v_gene: TRBV7-9
CDR3nt: TGTGCCAGCACCACCGATCGACTAGCGGTTAACTCCTACGAGCAGTACTTC
CDR3aa: CASTTDRLAVNSYEQYF

j_gene: TRBJ2-2
d_gene: -
abundance: -
v_gene: TRBV28
CDR3nt: TGTGCCAGCAGTCCCCTCGGGGGGCTAACGGGCACCGGGGAGCTGTTTTTT
CDR3aa: CASSPLGGLTGTGELFF

j_gene: TRBJ2-1
d_gene: -
abundance: -
v_gene: TRBV27
CDR3nt: TGTGCCAGCAGGACTAGTCATGAGCAGTTCTTC
CDR3aa: CASRTSHEQFF

j_gene: TRBJ2-2
d_gene: -
abundance: -
v_gene: TRBV5-1
CDR3nt: TGCGCCAGCAGCTTCCCGGGGAGAGGGACCGGGGAGCTGTTTTTT
CDR3aa: CASSFPGRGTGELFF

j_gene: TRBJ1-1
d_gene: -
abundance: -
v_gene: TRBV5-6
CDR3nt: TGTGCCAGCAGCCTGACACTGAACACTGAAGCTTTCTTT
CDR3aa: CASSLTLNTEAFF

j_gene: TRBJ2-5
d_gene: -
abundance: -
v_gene: TRBV7-2
CDR3nt: TGTGCCAGCAGCCCGCGTCTGGGGACCCAGTACTTC
CDR3aa: CASSPRLGTQYF

j_gene: TRBJ2-3
d_gene: -
abundance: once
v_gene: TRBV7-2
CDR3nt: TGTGCCAGCAGCTTAGTTGCGTCGGGCATAAGCACAGATACGCAGTATTTT
CDR3aa: CASSLVASGISTDTQYF

j_gene: TRBJ1-4
d_gene: -
abundance: -
v_gene: TRBV7-9
CDR3nt: TGTGCCAGCAGCTTTTCATCCAGGAATGAAAAACTGTTTTTT
CDR3aa: CASSFSSRNEKLFF

j_gene: TRBJ2-7
d_gene: -
abundance: -
v_gene: TRBV27
CDR3nt: TGTGCCAGCAGTCTGGACCCTCCGTTCTACGAGCAGTACTTC
CDR3aa: CASSLDPPFYEQYF

j_gene: TRBJ1-1
d_gene: -
abundance: -
v_gene: TRBV6-6
CDR3nt: TGTGCCAGCAGTTACCAACCTGACACTGAAGCTTTCTTT
CDR3aa: CASSYQPDTEAFF

j_gene: TRBJ2-2
d_gene: -
abundance: -
v_gene: TRBV27
CDR3nt: TGTGCCAGCAGGCGGCAGGGCTACACCGGGGAGCTGTTTTTT
CDR3aa: CASRRQGYTGELFF

j_gene: TRBJ2-3
d_gene: -
abundance: -
v_gene: TRBV27
CDR3nt: TGTGCCAGCGGGCAAACTAGCACAGATACGCAGTATTTT
CDR3aa: CASGQTSTDTQYF

j_gene: TRBJ1-3
d_gene: -
abundance: once
v_gene: TRBV11-2
CDR3nt: TGTGCCAGCAGCTTAGGGTCCGTGGGGCCCATATATTTT
CDR3aa: CASSLGSVGPIYF

j_gene: TRBJ2-7
d_gene: -
abundance: -
v_gene: TRBV14
CDR3nt: TGTGCCAGCAGCCCCCACTCCTACGAGCAGTACTTC
CDR3aa: CASSPHSYEQYF

j_gene: TRBJ1-1
d_gene: -
abundance: -
v_gene: TRBV7-3
CDR3nt: TGTGCCAGCAGCTTAACCTCGTCCCAGTTTAGTGAAGCTTTCTTT
CDR3aa: CASSLTSSQFSEAFF

j_gene: TRBJ1-1
d_gene: -
abundance: -
v_gene: TRBV27
CDR3nt: TGTGCCAGCAGTACCAACAGGGTAGGTGAAGCTTTCTTT
CDR3aa: CASSTNRVGEAFF

j_gene: TRBJ2-3
d_gene: TRBD2
abundance: -
v_gene: TRBV5-1
CDR3nt: TGCGCCAGCAGCCCCCGACTAGCGGGAGCAGCAGATACGCAGTATTTT
CDR3aa: CASSPRLAGAADTQYF

j_gene: TRBJ2-1
d_gene: -
abundance: -
v_gene: TRBV5-8
CDR3nt: TGTGCCAGCAGCTATCGCTCAGGGTCCTACAATGAGCAGTTCTTC
CDR3aa: CASSYRSGSYNEQFF

j_gene: TRBJ2-5
d_gene: TRBD2
abundance: -
v_gene: TRBV5-1
CDR3nt: TGCGCCAGCAGCTTGGTTGTAGCGGGAGGAATCCAAGAGACCCAGTACTTC
CDR3aa: CASSLVVAGGIQETQYF

j_gene: TRBJ1-2
d_gene: -
abundance: -
v_gene: TRBV5-6
CDR3nt: TGTGCCAGCAGCTTTGACAACTATGGCTACACCTTC
CDR3aa: CASSFDNYGYTF

j_gene: TRBJ1-2
d_gene: TRBD1
abundance: -
v_gene: TRBV27
CDR3nt: TGTGCCAGCAGTTTGGTTGCAGGGGGCCAAATCGGCTACACCTTC
CDR3aa: CASSLVAGGQIGYTF

j_gene: TRBJ1-5
d_gene: -
abundance: -
v_gene: TRBV27
CDR3nt: TGTGCCAGCAGTTTATCGATAGCCCCCAGGGGCAATCAGCCCCAGCATTTT
CDR3aa: CASSLSIAPRGNQPQHF

j_gene: TRBJ2-4
d_gene: -
abundance: -
v_gene: TRBV7-2
CDR3nt: TGTGCCAGCAGTAATAATCCATTTCCCGAAAACATTCAGTACTTC
CDR3aa: CASSNNPFPENIQYF

j_gene: TRBJ2-1
d_gene: -
abundance: -
v_gene: TRBV10-3
CDR3nt: TGTGCCATCATGGGGGCAGGAGGGAATGAGCAGTTCTTC
CDR3aa: CAIMGAGGNEQFF

j_gene: TRBJ2-1
d_gene: TRBD2
abundance: once
v_gene: TRBV11-1
CDR3nt: TGTGCCAGCAGCTTAGCGGGGAGGGTTGGACTAGCGGGGTGGGATGAGCAGTTCTTC
CDR3aa: CASSLAGRVGLAGWDEQFF

j_gene: TRBJ1-5
d_gene: -
abundance: few
v_gene: TRBV28
CDR3nt: TGTGCCAGCAGTTCCCCAAATCAGCCCCAGCATTTT
CDR3aa: CASSSPNQPQHF

j_gene: TRBJ2-1
d_gene: -
abundance: -
v_gene: TRBV15
CDR3nt: TGTGCCACCAGCAGAGCGGTAGGGGTGCGAAGTGGCGAGCAGTTCTTC
CDR3aa: CATSRAVGVRSGEQFF

j_gene: TRBJ2-5
d_gene: TRBD1
abundance: -
v_gene: TRBV11-1
CDR3nt: TGTGCCAGCAGCCCGGGACAGTCTACGAGGGCTCGGGAGACCCAGTACTTC
CDR3aa: CASSPGQSTRARETQYF

j_gene: TRBJ2-7
d_gene: -
abundance: -
v_gene: TRBV11-2
CDR3nt: TGTGCCAGCAGCTTAGAGGGCAGGGCCTACGAGCAGTACTTC
CDR3aa: CASSLEGRAYEQYF

j_gene: TRBJ2-5
d_gene: -
abundance: -
v_gene: TRBV7-3
CDR3nt: TGTGCCAGCAGCCCCCAGGGGAATCAAGAGACCCAGTACTTC
CDR3aa: CASSPQGNQETQYF

j_gene: TRBJ1-5
d_gene: TRBD1
abundance: -
v_gene: TRBV27
CDR3nt: TGTGCCACCGGGACAGGGGTGGGCAATCAGCCCCAGCATTTT
CDR3aa: CATGTGVGNQPQHF

j_gene: TRBJ2-3
d_gene: TRBD2
abundance: -
v_gene: TRBV7-6
CDR3nt: TGTGCCAGCAGCTTAATTGCGGGAGCTGGCACAGATACGCAGTATTTT
CDR3aa: CASSLIAGAGTDTQYF

j_gene: TRBJ1-2
d_gene: -
abundance: -
v_gene: TRBV11-2
CDR3nt: TGTGCCAGCAGCTTAGGGACAGTTAACTATGGCTACACCTTC
CDR3aa: CASSLGTVNYGYTF